This T cell receptor beta chain stems from a study of blood T cell repertoires in COVID-19 (dated by TCRdb to 2018 to 2020). The study in broad terms: Collaborator samples came from the United States, Italy and Spain and covered acute and convalescent phases of COVID-19. The material from the prospective study consisted of cDNA or gDNA derived from T cells, B-cell-depleted T cells, or PBMCs. A de-identified subject ID, COVID-19 status, age in years and sex were almost always included in the sample metadata. A freely available public database, intended as a resource for researchers studying the immune response to SARS-CoV-2, is where the repertoires were released. Where available, HLA class I and class II types were taken from metadata supplied by the sample provider and were not determined by assay-based typing. The dataset comprised deeply sampled blood TCRbeta repertoires from subjects exposed to, actively infected with, or recovered from COVID-19. Samples came from the ongoing ImmuneRACE study (first 160 participants) plus 1,254 subjects from 6 global collaborators.

Collaborating institutions collected whole blood in K2EDTA tubes following their own protocols. For TCRbeta analysis, collaborator samples were shipped as frozen whole blood, as isolated PBMCs, or as DNA extracted from either sample type. In regard to this clone: Its target antigen remains unknown. Per-base qualities were not stored, and no clone one base away is much larger.

CDR1 and CDR2 were assigned from the germline V gene as MGHRA and YSYEKL. The CDR3 measures 14 amino acids from cysteine to phenylalanine. The entry retains the CDR3 DNA only, 42 bases that are in frame from base 1. Trimming removed 0 bases from V and 5 bases from J, leaving 10 bases between the germline ends. TCRbeta CDR3 regions were amplified from genomic DNA using the immunoSEQ Assay, a bias-controlled multiplex PCR. On the authors' methods: Nucleated cell counts per sample were estimated from amplification of reference gene primers within the assay. To quantify the absolute abundance of each unique TCRbeta CDR3 rearrangement, sequence reads were collapsed and filtered. For each sample, productive Simpson clonality was calculated as the square root of Simpson's diversity index across productive rearrangements. TCRdb re-hosts the immuneACCESS table, in-frame sequences only. Its copies lack some clones; in the studies checked, an unresolved V gene accounts for under half of them, and the cause for the rest is not known. The V and J calls and clone size come from that table; D and trimming were worked out from the DNA. In all, the sample holds about 240,000 clones, and approximately 86% of those were seen once. The top ten constitute 7.1% of the sample.

What the work shows at the level of the full study, not this receptor alone: The amount of clinical and demographic metadata varied by source and participant and was provided uncurated.

The specimen was peripheral blood. The chain was built from TRBV4-1 and TRBJ1-1, and perhaps TRBD1 as D gene, on 5 matching bases. The receptor's source is a woman in her 70s with active or convalescent COVID-19. DNA sequence: TGCGCCAGCAGCCAAGAAGGGGAAAGTACTGAAGCTTTCTTT. Translated, it reads CASSQEGESTEAFF.